This T cell receptor (beta chain) was identified in a study of control samples from healthy donors and cancer patients. Libraries were prepared by immunoSEQ multiplex PCR; TCRdb keeps only in-frame clonotypes and omits some of them. The sample includes approximately 150,000 clones, roughly 90% of them seen just once. V lost 1 base and J lost 4, with 5 bases in between. In germline, CDR1 is SGHDN, CDR2 FVKESK. The length of the CDR3 is 12 residues. Specimen: PBMCs. This sequence originates from a man aged 45-60 years with head and neck cancer. V is TRBV14 and J is TRBJ2-7, with D uncertain. The CDR3 DNA reads TGTGCCAGCAGCCAAGTGAATTACGAGCAGTACTTC. This translates into CASSQVNYEQYF.